This T cell receptor beta chain emerged from a study of T-cell memory formation after mild COVID-19 (dated by TCRdb to the early 2020s). Study-wide context: TCR sequence clusters from the two donors were largely donor specific. Longitudinal TCRalpha and TCRbeta repertoire sequencing tracked T-cell clones expanding and contracting after mild COVID-19 in a couple of donors. The cohort was made up of two young adult volunteers, one female and one male, who were previously healthy.

A note on this clonotype: Its recognized antigen is unknown. Per-base qualities were not stored, and no clone one base away is much larger.

Ficoll-Paque density gradient centrifugation was the method used to isolate PBMCs. Instrument on record: Illumina NovaSeq 6000. cDNA libraries for TCRalpha and TCRbeta were prepared by 5'RACE using constant-segment primers, with sample barcodes and unique molecular identifiers added. RNA was extracted from every sample with Trizol reagent. The libraries were amplified in two PCR steps, and the second step added a second sample barcode and Illumina TruSeq adapters. Libraries were sequenced on an Illumina NovaSeq with 2 x 150 bp paired-end reads. As for the original processing: With migec v1.2.7, reads were demultiplexed and then collapsed into UMI-guided consensus sequences. Using mixcr v2.1.11, UMI consensuses were aligned to TRA and TRB V and J templates and then assembled into clonotypes. A clonotype was counted as expanded or contracted only when both edgeR and NoisET called the clonotype significant, with the noise models trained on biological replicates. For edgeR calls, the thresholds were a false discovery rate-adjusted p below 0.01 and a log2 fold-change of 1. As an exploratory analysis of dynamics, PCA with hierarchical clustering was applied to max-normalized trajectories of the 1000 most abundant clonotypes. Separately sequenced CD4+ and CD8+ repertoires were used to assign a CD4 or CD8 phenotype to each responding clone. TCRdb reanalyzed the raw reads on its own, using fastp at Q25 for trimming and MiXCR for clone calling, and kept in-frame beta chains. Each CDR3 protein gets just one entry, which takes the most common genes and DNA from the rows behind it. The V and J calls here are based on TCRdb, not the publication. This sample lists approximately 500,000 distinct CDR3 sequences; 20% to 30% were detected once. The ten top clones hold approximately 12% of the sample.

Points the paper makes about the study in general: The study covered only a couple of mild cases, and larger cohorts including severe cases with pre-infection samples were considered necessary. The detection of some responding clones in pre-infection memory suggests that pre-existing cross-reactive memory T cells joined the SARS-CoV-2 response. Contracting CD4+ clones turned up mainly in the CM and EM memory subsets, whereas EMRA was where CD8+ clones were enriched. Clones contracting from day 15 to 85 had balanced CD4/CD8 phenotypes, while a second wave expanding from day 15 to 37 was biased towards CD4+. SARS-CoV-2 specificity of the second-wave clones peaking on day 37 was not confirmed.

CDR3 length: 13 amino acids, cysteine to phenylalanine. The kept DNA is CDR3 alone, 39 bases in frame from the first base. Between the V and J ends, shortened by 4 bases and 1 base respectively, the junction contains 5 bases. CDR1 and CDR2 were assigned from the germline V gene as KGHDR and SFDVKD. The TCR was taken from an adult woman who had mild COVID-19 (a few samples of this study predate the infection). The sample titles of this study are shuffled in the database, so cell type and time point are left out; the donor was told from shared clones. Source material: PBMCs or a T cell subset sorted from them (not recorded which). The rearrangement combines TRBV24-1 with TRBJ2-3, with the D gene too uncertain to name. The nucleotide sequence reads as follows: TGTGCCACCAGTGAGCCGGGCACAGATACGCAGTATTTT. This gives the protein CATSEPGTDTQYF.